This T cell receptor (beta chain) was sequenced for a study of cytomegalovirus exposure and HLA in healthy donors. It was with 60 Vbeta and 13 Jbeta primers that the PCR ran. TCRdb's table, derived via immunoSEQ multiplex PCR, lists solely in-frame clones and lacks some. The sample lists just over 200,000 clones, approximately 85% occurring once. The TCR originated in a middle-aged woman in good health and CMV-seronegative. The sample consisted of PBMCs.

The CDR3 DNA follows: TGCAGCGTTGGTGGGACAGCAACTACCCCGAACACCGGGGAGCTGTTTTTT. Amino acid sequence: CSVGGTATTPNTGELFF. V is TRBV29-1 and J is TRBJ2-2; 7 bases match TRBD1. With V trimmed by 4 bases and J by 0 bases, 11 bases remained unmatched. The CDR3 length is 17 residues. Germline V gene sequence: CDR1 SQVTM, CDR2 ANQGSEA.